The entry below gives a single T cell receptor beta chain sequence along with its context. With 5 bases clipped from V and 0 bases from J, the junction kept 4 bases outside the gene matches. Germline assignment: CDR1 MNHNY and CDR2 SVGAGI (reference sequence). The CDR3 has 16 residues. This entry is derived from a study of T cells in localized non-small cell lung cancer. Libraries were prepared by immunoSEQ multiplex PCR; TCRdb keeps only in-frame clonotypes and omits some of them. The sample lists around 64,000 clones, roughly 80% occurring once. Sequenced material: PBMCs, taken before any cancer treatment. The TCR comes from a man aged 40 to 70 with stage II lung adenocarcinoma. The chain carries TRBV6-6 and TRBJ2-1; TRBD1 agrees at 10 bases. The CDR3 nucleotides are TGTGCCAGCAGTCCCGGACAGGGGGTCTCCTACAATGAGCAGTTCTTC. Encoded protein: CASSPGQGVSYNEQFF.